These 14 T cell receptor beta chains originate from one sample sequenced in a study of blood T cells in healthy people across ages. A sample-barcoded 5' primer and a J-beta primer mix were used in a second PCR of about 7 to 12 cycles. TCRdb passed the 5' RACE reads through MiXCR, listing each CDR3 protein once. Among more than 700,000 distinct CDR3 sequences listed, about 47% were seen once. Sequenced: blood. These receptors originate from a man at least 80 years old in good health.

This chain links TRBV6-5 with TRBJ2-3, with TRBD1 as a possible D gene (6 bases). Germline V CDR1 and CDR2: MNHEY, SVGAGI. The V gene lost 6 bases and the J gene lost 0 bases, with 13 bases spanning the gap. This CDR3 region has 15 residues. CDR3 protein: CASSYRASSTDTQYF. The CDR3 nucleotides read TGTGCCAGCAGCTACAGGGCTTCTAGCACAGATACGCAGTATTTT.

Many counts were recorded for this clonotype. The V gene is TRBV7-2, the J gene TRBJ2-3; the match to TRBD2 covers 8 bases. The V gene's germline CDR1 is SGHTA and CDR2 FQGNSA. Unmatched junction bases numbered 14, after V lost 5 bases and J lost 1 base. The CDR3 totals 18 residues. CDR3 loop: CASSPRGWREEGTDTQYF. The CDR3 DNA sequence: TGTGCCAGCAGCCCTAGGGGGTGGCGGGAGGAGGGCACAGATACGCAGTATTTT.

Concerning this clonotype: A much larger clone sits a single nucleotide away, making a read error possible. V usage is TRBV29-1 and J usage is TRBJ1-1; perhaps TRBD1 as D (5 bases). The CDR3 consists of 12 residues. Germline CDR1 SQVTM, CDR2 ANQGSEA. The CDR3 sequence is CGVVREGTEAFF. DNA of the CDR3: TGCGGCGTTGTACGGGAGGGGACTGAAGCTTTCTTT. The full variable domain, in which reference TRBV29-1 and TRBJ1-1 provide the parts outside the CDR3, is SAVISQKPSRDICQRGTSLTIQCQVDSQVTMMFWYRQQPGQSLTLIATANQGSEATYESGFVIDKFPISRPNLTFSTLTVSNMSPEDSSIYLCGVVREGTEAFFGQGTRLTVV.

The rearrangement joins TRBV6-6 to TRBJ2-3; D is ambiguous. Germline-derived CDR1 and CDR2 are MNHNY and SVGAGI (reference sequence). The germline V and J ends were trimmed by 0 bases and 0 bases, with 7 bases remaining between them. The CDR3 totals 15 residues. In nucleotides, the CDR3 is TGTGCCAGCAGTTACTCTACCCCTAGCACAGATACGCAGTATTTT. This gives the protein CASSYSTPSTDTQYF.

The chain links TRBV29-1 to TRBJ2-7, with 8 bases lining up with TRBD1. The CDR3 sequence is 13 residues long. Germline CDR1 SQVTM, CDR2 ANQGSEA. J was trimmed by 4 bases and V by 8 bases; bases with no gene match: 10. The CDR3 DNA is TGCAGCTTCCGGGACAGGAATAGGTACGAGCAGTACTTC. Its protein product is CSFRDRNRYEQYF.

The chain is built from TRBV29-1 and TRBJ2-1; TRBD2 agrees at 10 bases. Near its end, the DNA agrees better with TRBJ2-7, so the J call may be wrong. The CDR3 runs to 15 residues. Germline lookup yields CDR1 SQVTM and CDR2 ANQGSEA. In DNA form, the CDR3 reads TGCAGCGCCGCCCCTGGGACTAGCGAGTACAATGAGCAGTACTTC. Amino acids: CSAAPGTSEYNEQYF.

V gene TRBV18 combines with J gene TRBJ2-1; a weak D match, TRBD1 (6 bases). V lost 1 base and J lost 8, with 15 bases in between. The CDR3 is made up of 15 amino acids. Germline-derived CDR1 and CDR2 are KGHSH and LQKENI. In DNA, the CDR3 is TGTGCCAGCTCACCACAGGACAGTGGAATTGATGAGCAGTTCTTC. Translation gives CASSPQDSGIDEQFF.

The sample holds many counts of this clonotype. The rearrangement links TRBV7-2 to TRBJ2-1; tentative D call: TRBD2 (6 bases). Trimming took 5 bases from V and 5 from J, leaving 13 bases between them. CDR3 length: 14 amino acids. Germline V gives CDR1 SGHTA, CDR2 FQGNSA. The CDR3 protein is CASSTASAHNEQFF. CDR3 in DNA: TGTGCCAGCAGCACGGCTAGCGCCCACAATGAGCAGTTCTTC.

The J gene is TRBJ2-6, the V gene TRBV20-1; no definite D call. With 3 bases removed from V and 0 bases from J, the gap between germline ends came to 3 bases. The germline V gene has CDR1 DFQATT and CDR2 SNEGSKA (reference sequence). The CDR3 runs to 13 residues. CDR3 sequence (DNA): TGCAGTGCTAGTAACTCTGGGGCCAACGTCCTGACTTTC. This sequence encodes CSASNSGANVLTF.

The chain links TRBV12-3 or TRBV12-4 to TRBJ2-2; D is unclear. Trimming took off 2 bases at V and 1 base at J, with 11 bases between the two ends. This CDR3 contains 16 residues. The CDR3 sequence is CASSLKADLNTGELFF. The DNA of the CDR3 is TGTGCCAGCAGTTTAAAGGCGGACCTGAACACCGGGGAGCTGTTTTTT.

The table lists this clonotype with many counts. This chain joins TRBV7-2 and TRBJ2-4; D perhaps matches TRBD1 (6 bases). The CDR3 spans 14 residues. Trimming took off 3 bases at V and 9 bases at J, with 15 bases between the two ends. Per the germline V gene, CDR1 is SGHTA and CDR2 is FQGNSA. The CDR3 is CASSFDGQTGIQYF. The CDR3 region has the DNA TGTGCCAGCAGCTTCGACGGACAGACCGGCATTCAGTACTTC.

This chain links TRBV12-3 or TRBV12-4 with TRBJ2-3; 9 nucleotides line up with TRBD2. V was clipped by 6 bases and J by 4 bases; unmatched bases: 8. The CDR3 has 15 amino acids. The DNA for the CDR3 is TGTGCCAGCAGCCAGAGCGGGAGGAGATCAGATACGCAGTATTTT. The encoded protein is CASSQSGRRSDTQYF.

The chain has TRBV20-1 and TRBJ1-1, with a possible D match to TRBD1 (6 bases). This CDR3 spans 15 amino acids. The ends were cut back, 6 bases at V and 1 base at J, with 18 bases in the middle. Germline loops: CDR1 DFQATT, CDR2 SNEGSKA (reference sequence). CDR3 region: CSARGRMGGNTEAFF. CDR3 DNA sequence: TGCAGTGCCAGGGGAAGAATGGGCGGGAACACTGAAGCTTTCTTT.

The CDR3 bases are TGTGCCAGCAGTGGCCCCCTTGGCTACACCTTC. Amino acids: CASSGPLGYTF. The chain recombines TRBV25-1 with TRBJ1-2; D gene ambiguous. The CDR3 contains 11 residues. V gave up 4 bases and J gave up 7 bases, with 7 bases separating them. The V gene's germline CDR1 is MGHDK and CDR2 SYGVNS.